This TCR beta chain is drawn from a study of spatial heterogeneity in lung cancer. Study overall: Sequencing of follow-up PBMC samples took place when they were available, at a median of about two years after resection. Points from the study as a whole: Whereas they appeared in blood less at follow-up, ubiquitous expanded tumor TCRs appeared there more at resection.

The time point here: blood at routine non-recurrence follow-up after resection. The authors sequenced whole RNA from tumor, nontumor lung or frozen PBMC without sorting. MiXCR was run by TCRdb on the 5' RACE reads, yielding one entry per CDR3 protein. The table records 95,000 to 120,000 distinct CDR3 sequences, 10% to 12% of them present only once. Notes on this clonotype: The target antigen is unknown.

The TCR was taken from a female donor with early-stage non-small cell lung cancer. The input for sequencing was PBMCs, taken at follow-up.

As DNA, the CDR3 is TGTGCCAGCAGCTTGGAAGGGACTAGCGGGATGCACATTCAGTACTTC. Translated, it gives CASSLEGTSGMHIQYF. The chain joins TRBV7-2 to TRBJ2-4; 13 nucleotides line up with TRBD2. V was pared by 3 bases and J by 8 bases, with 7 bases of the junction left unmatched. The length of the CDR3 is 16 residues. CDR1 SGHTA and CDR2 FQGNSA come from the germline V gene.